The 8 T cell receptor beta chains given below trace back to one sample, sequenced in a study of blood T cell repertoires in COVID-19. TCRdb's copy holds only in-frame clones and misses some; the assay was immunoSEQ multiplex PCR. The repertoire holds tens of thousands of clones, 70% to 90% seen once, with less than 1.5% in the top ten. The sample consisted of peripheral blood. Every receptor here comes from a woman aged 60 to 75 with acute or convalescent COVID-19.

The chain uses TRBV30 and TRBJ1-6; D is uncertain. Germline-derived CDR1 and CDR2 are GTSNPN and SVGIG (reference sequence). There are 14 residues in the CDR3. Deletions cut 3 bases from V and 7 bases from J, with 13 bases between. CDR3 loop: CAWRSPTLNSPLHF. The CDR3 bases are TGTGCCTGGAGGAGCCCCACCTTAAATTCACCCCTCCACTTT.

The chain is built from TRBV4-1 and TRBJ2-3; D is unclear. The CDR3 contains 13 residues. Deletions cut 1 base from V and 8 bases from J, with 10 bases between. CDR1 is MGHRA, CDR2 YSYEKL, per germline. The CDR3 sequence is CASSQGPTGTQYF. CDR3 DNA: TGCGCCAGCAGCCAAGGCCCCACCGGTACGCAGTATTTT.

CDR3 sequence reads: CASSLGQGANNEQFF. In nucleotides, the CDR3 is TGTGCCAGCAGCTTGGGGCAGGGGGCAAACAATGAGCAGTTCTTC. The chain joins TRBV5-6 to TRBJ2-1; 8 positions agree with TRBD1. Germline V gene sequence: CDR1 SGHDT, CDR2 YYEEEE. Trimming at V came to 0 bases and at J to 5 bases, leaving 4 bases not matched to a gene. The CDR3 totals 15 residues.

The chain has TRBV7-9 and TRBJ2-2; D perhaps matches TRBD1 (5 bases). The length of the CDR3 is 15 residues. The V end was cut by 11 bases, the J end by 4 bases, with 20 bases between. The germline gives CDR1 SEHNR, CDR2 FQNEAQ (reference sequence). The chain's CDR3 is CAGLRGREVTGELFF. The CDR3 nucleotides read TGTGCCGGCCTAAGGGGCAGGGAAGTCACCGGGGAGCTGTTTTTT. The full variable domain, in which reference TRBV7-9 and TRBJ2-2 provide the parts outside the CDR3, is DTGVSQNPRHKITKRGQNVTFRCDPISEHNRLYWYRQTLGQGPEFLTYFQNEAQLEKSRLLSDRFSAERPKGSFSTLEIQRTEQGDSAMYLCAGLRGREVTGELFFGEGSRLTVL.

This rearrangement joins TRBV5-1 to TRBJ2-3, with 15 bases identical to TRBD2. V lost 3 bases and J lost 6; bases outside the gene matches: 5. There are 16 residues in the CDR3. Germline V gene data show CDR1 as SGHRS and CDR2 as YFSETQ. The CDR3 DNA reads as TGCGCCAGCAGCTCCGGACTAGCGGGGGGGGCGGATACGCAGTATTTT. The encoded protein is CASSSGLAGGADTQYF.

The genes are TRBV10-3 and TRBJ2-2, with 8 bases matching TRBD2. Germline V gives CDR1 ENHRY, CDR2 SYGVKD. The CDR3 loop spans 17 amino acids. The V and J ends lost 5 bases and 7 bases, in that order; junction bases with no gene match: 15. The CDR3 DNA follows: TGTGCCATCAGTCCCAGGGTAGTAGCGGGATTGAGCGGGGAGCTGTTTTTT. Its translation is CAISPRVVAGLSGELFF.

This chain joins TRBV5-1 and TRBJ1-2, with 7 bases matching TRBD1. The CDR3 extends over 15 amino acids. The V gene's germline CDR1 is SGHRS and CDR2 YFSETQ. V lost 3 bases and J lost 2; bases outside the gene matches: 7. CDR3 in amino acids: CASSSYRGANYGYTF. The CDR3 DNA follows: TGCGCCAGCAGCTCTTACAGGGGCGCCAACTATGGCTACACCTTC.

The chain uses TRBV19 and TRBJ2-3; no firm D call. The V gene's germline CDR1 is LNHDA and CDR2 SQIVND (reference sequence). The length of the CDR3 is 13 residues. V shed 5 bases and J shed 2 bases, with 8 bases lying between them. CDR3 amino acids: CASSGTFTDTQYF. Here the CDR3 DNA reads TGTGCCAGTAGTGGCACATTCACAGATACGCAGTATTTT.